These T cell receptor beta chains were read from a single sample in a study of regulatory T cells in long-lasting Graves disease. TCRdb reprocessed the multiplex PCR reads with MiXCR, giving one entry per CDR3 protein. Found here are around 400,000 distinct CDR3 sequences, 23% of them singletons; the top ten hold about a quarter. Source: peripheral blood mononuclear cells (PBMCs), taken when the disease was refractory, from a patient treated with antithyroid drugs. Receptor source: a female donor with Graves disease. The CDR3 runs from the conserved cysteine through the conserved F or W. D genes are given only for firm matches. Clone size is stated in some rows and not others, as once, few, many or a class when expanded.

d_call j_call clone_size v_call cdr3_aa cdr3_nt
TRBD1 TRBJ1-5 NA TRBV30 CAWSSLDRFTQPQHF TGTGCCTGGAGTTCATTGGACAGGTTCACTCAGCCCCAGCATTTT
NA TRBJ2-3 few TRBV5-5 CASSIGVGTDTQYF TGTGCCAGCAGTATCGGGGTAGGCACAGATACGCAGTATTTT
NA TRBJ1-4 few TRBV4-1 CASRDSRTNEKLFF TGCGCCAGCAGGGACAGCCGAACTAATGAAAAACTGTTTTTT
TRBD1 TRBJ2-7 few TRBV6-1 CASSLNPGQGAEQYF TGTGCCAGCAGTCTAAACCCGGGACAGGGGGCCGAGCAGTACTTC
NA TRBJ1-4 once TRBV18 CTSSREEEKLFF TGTACCAGCTCCCGGGAAGAGGAAAAACTGTTTTTT
TRBD1 TRBJ1-3 NA TRBV20-1 CSARHGTGGLRYF TGCAGTGCTAGACACGGGACAGGTGGACTAAGATATTTT
TRBD1 TRBJ1-3 NA TRBV12-3/TRBV12-4 CASSFRDRSSGNTIYF TGTGCCAGCAGTTTTAGGGACAGGAGCTCTGGAAACACCATATATTTT
NA TRBJ1-2 NA TRBV6-1 CASSNRYGYTF TGTGCCAGCAGTAACCGTTATGGCTACACCTTC
TRBD1 TRBJ2-6 NA TRBV19 CASSRKLQGAGANVLTF TGTGCCAGTAGTAGGAAACTCCAGGGGGCTGGGGCCAACGTCCTGACTTTC
TRBD2 TRBJ2-1 few TRBV12-3/TRBV12-4 CASSSTGTSGWSSYNEQFF TGTGCCAGCAGCTCTACCGGGACTAGCGGGTGGAGCTCCTACAATGAGCAGTTCTTC
NA TRBJ1-1 NA TRBV4-2 CASSDSGRRGYAEAFF TGTGCCAGCAGCGATTCGGGACGGAGGGGGTACGCTGAAGCTTTCTTT
NA TRBJ2-7 many TRBV6-1 CASSETRTVHEQYF TGTGCCAGCAGTGAAACCAGGACGGTACACGAGCAGTACTTC
NA TRBJ1-5 few TRBV4-1 CASSQDNGPGNQPQHF TGCGCCAGCAGCCAAGATAATGGACCGGGCAATCAGCCCCAGCATTTT
NA TRBJ2-7 many TRBV7-2 CASSLEGSFTYEQYF TGTGCCAGCAGCTTAGAGGGGAGTTTCACCTACGAGCAGTACTTC
TRBD1 TRBJ1-2 NA TRBV5-1 CASSSAGTGNGYTF TGCGCCAGCAGCTCAGCCGGGACAGGGAATGGCTACACCTTC
NA TRBJ1-5 many TRBV2 CASSSNGPQHF TGTGCCAGCAGTAGTAATGGCCCCCAGCATTTT
NA TRBJ1-4 NA TRBV2 CAKAGNNEKLFF TGTGCCAAGGCGGGGAATAATGAAAAACTGTTTTTT
NA TRBJ1-3 NA TRBV4-1 CASSQGRAYLGNTIYF TGCGCCAGCAGCCAAGGCAGGGCGTACCTTGGAAACACCATATATTTT
NA TRBJ2-2 many TRBV7-8 CASSTNTGELFF TGTGCCAGCAGCACTAATACCGGGGAGCTGTTTTTT
TRBD2 TRBJ2-7 few TRBV20-1 CSARDGTRGGVEQYF TGCAGTGCTAGAGACGGGACTAGAGGAGGCGTCGAGCAGTACTTC
NA TRBJ2-4 NA TRBV4-3 CASSQDYGNKNIQYF TGCGCCAGCAGCCAAGATTATGGGAATAAAAACATTCAGTACTTC
NA TRBJ1-1 NA TRBV7-2 CASSPAHREGMATEAFF TGTGCCAGCAGCCCAGCCCACCGGGAGGGAATGGCAACTGAAGCTTTCTTT
TRBD1 TRBJ1-1 NA TRBV20-1 CSARVFGQGMLF TGCAGTGCTAGAGTCTTTGGACAGGGGATGCTGTTT
NA TRBJ1-1 NA TRBV30 CAWGPDTEAFF TGTGCCTGGGGTCCGGACACTGAAGCTTTCTTT
NA TRBJ2-7 NA TRBV20-1 CSARDLAVTYEQYF TGCAGTGCTAGAGATCTGGCGGTAACCTACGAGCAGTACTTC
TRBD2 TRBJ2-5 NA TRBV20-1 CSARGLALETQYF TGCAGTGCTAGGGGACTAGCGTTAGAGACCCAGTACTTC
NA TRBJ2-7 few TRBV10-3 CAIRSLRADEQYF TGTGCCATCAGATCCTTGAGGGCCGACGAGCAGTACTTC
NA TRBJ1-5 many TRBV12-3/TRBV12-4 CASSSVRANQPQHF TGTGCCAGCAGTTCTGTAAGGGCCAATCAGCCCCAGCATTTT
NA TRBJ2-5 many TRBV28 CASSANWETQYF TGTGCCAGCAGTGCCAACTGGGAGACCCAGTACTTC
TRBD2 TRBJ2-7 few TRBV29-1 CSVEASGRAYEQYF TGCAGCGTTGAGGCTAGCGGGAGGGCCTACGAGCAGTACTTC
TRBD1 TRBJ2-7 NA TRBV6-1 CASSPSTGAIYEQYF TGTGCCAGCAGCCCTTCCACAGGGGCCATCTACGAGCAGTACTTC
NA TRBJ2-5 NA TRBV14 CASSPANKELQYF TGTGCCAGCAGCCCCGCAAACAAAGAGCTCCAGTACTTC
NA TRBJ1-2 NA TRBV18 CASSPSTAAYGYTF TGTGCCAGCTCCCCGTCTACGGCAGCCTATGGCTACACCTTC
NA TRBJ2-1 once TRBV11-2 CASSLSHAGNEQFF TGTGCCAGCAGCTTATCCCACGCGGGCAATGAGCAGTTCTTC
NA TRBJ1-2 many TRBV19 CASRHIGDKNYGYTF TGTGCCAGTAGGCACATTGGGGACAAAAACTATGGCTACACCTTC
NA TRBJ2-7 few TRBV20-1 CSARKLRTVYEQYF TGCAGTGCTAGGAAACTTCGGACAGTCTACGAGCAGTACTTC
NA TRBJ2-5 few TRBV30 CAWSVWSASRLETQYF TGTGCCTGGAGTGTATGGTCGGCTAGCCGGTTGGAGACCCAGTACTTC
NA TRBJ1-5 NA TRBV19 CASKSGDYSNQPQHF TGTGCCAGCAAGTCCGGGGATTATAGCAATCAGCCCCAGCATTTT
NA TRBJ2-5 many TRBV6-2/TRBV6-3 CASSYSGSRDQETQYF TGTGCCAGCAGTTACTCGGGGAGTCGGGACCAAGAGACCCAGTACTTC
TRBD2 TRBJ2-7 few TRBV29-1 CSVVLAEGRYEQYF TGCAGCGTCGTACTAGCGGAGGGGAGGTACGAGCAGTACTTC
NA TRBJ2-7 NA TRBV19 CASSSVPDEQYF TGTGCCAGTAGTTCAGTACCAGACGAGCAGTACTTC
NA TRBJ2-7 NA TRBV13 CAVSRGRSYEQYF TGTGCCGTTTCCAGAGGGCGGTCCTACGAGCAGTACTTC
TRBD1 TRBJ2-5 many TRBV28 CASSPVPLSAGGEETQYF TGTGCCAGCAGCCCCGTACCTCTCTCGGCAGGGGGCGAGGAGACCCAGTACTTC
NA TRBJ1-5 NA TRBV12-3/TRBV12-4 CASSFGSPNSNQPKHF TGTGCCAGCAGTTTTGGCAGTCCTAATAGCAATCAGCCCAAGCATTTT
TRBD1 TRBJ1-5 NA TRBV15 CATSNTQGGEPQHF TGTGCCACCAGCAATACTCAGGGGGGGGAGCCCCAGCATTTT
NA TRBJ1-1 many TRBV20-1 CSARIVNTEAFF TGCAGTGCTCGCATTGTGAACACTGAAGCTTTCTTT
NA TRBJ2-2 NA TRBV6-2/TRBV6-3 CASSYFKRTGELFF TGTGCCAGCAGTTACTTCAAGCGGACCGGGGAGCTGTTTTTT
NA TRBJ1-2 NA TRBV7-2 CASSPPDIVNYGYTF TGTGCCAGCAGCCCACCAGACATCGTTAACTATGGCTACACCTTC
TRBD2 TRBJ2-4 few TRBV20-1 CSARDPAGDVKNIQYF TGCAGTGCTAGAGACCCAGCGGGAGACGTCAAAAACATTCAGTACTTC
TRBD1 TRBJ1-2 NA TRBV9 CASSEGQNGYTF TGTGCCAGCAGCGAGGGACAGAATGGCTACACCTTC
NA TRBJ1-5 NA TRBV19 CASRTDSGGNQPQHF TGTGCCAGTAGGACGGACAGCGGAGGCAATCAGCCCCAGCATTTT
NA TRBJ1-5 NA TRBV7-9 CASSLADGPNQPQHF TGTGCCAGCAGCTTAGCGGACGGGCCCAATCAGCCCCAGCATTTT
NA TRBJ1-3 once TRBV5-1 CACKGTGNTIYF TGCGCCTGCAAGGGAACTGGAAACACCATATATTTT
NA TRBJ1-1 NA TRBV5-1 CASSLEIANTEAFF TGCGCCAGCAGCTTGGAAATTGCGAACACTGAAGCTTTCTTT
TRBD2 TRBJ2-3 many TRBV2 CASSVSGLAALSDTQYF TGTGCCAGCAGTGTTTCGGGACTAGCGGCCCTCAGCGATACGCAGTATTTT
NA TRBJ1-6 NA TRBV3-1 CASSQDRSLGGNSPLHF TGTGCCAGCAGCCAAGATCGGTCGTTAGGGGGGAATTCACCCCTCCACTTT
TRBD2 TRBJ2-7 NA TRBV13 CASSSRGLAGVKMGYEQYF TGTGCCAGCAGCTCGCGGGGACTAGCGGGAGTAAAAATGGGGTACGAGCAGTACTTC
NA TRBJ2-5 NA TRBV20-1 CSATSYGTPKTQYF TGCAGTGCTACGTCCTACGGGACACCGAAGACCCAGTACTTC
TRBD1 TRBJ1-4 many TRBV28 CASSFEGQVHEKLFF TGTGCCAGCAGTTTTGAGGGACAGGTTCATGAAAAACTGTTTTTT
NA TRBJ2-2 few TRBV19 CASSIRQGGYANTGELFF TGTGCCAGTAGTATTCGACAGGGAGGTTACGCGAACACCGGGGAGCTGTTTTTT